Below are 31 T cell receptor beta chains sequenced from a single sample in a study of cytomegalovirus exposure and HLA in healthy donors. A multiplex PCR was run with 60 Vbeta primers and 13 Jbeta primers. Profiled with immunoSEQ multiplex PCR; TCRdb holds only in-frame clones, not every one. The data contain about 200,000 clones, 86% of them singletons. The sequencing input was PBMCs. The receptors originated from a woman under 40 in good health and CMV-seronegative.

The chain links TRBV6-1 to TRBJ2-7, with 8 bases lining up with TRBD1. This CDR3 has 15 residues. CDR1 MNHNS and CDR2 SASEGT come from the germline V gene. V was pared by 1 base and J by 0 bases, with 2 bases of the junction left unmatched. As DNA, the CDR3 is TGTGCCAGCAGTGAAGGTACAGGGGGCTCCTACGAGCAGTACTTC. It is translated as CASSEGTGGSYEQYF.

V is TRBV5-1 and J is TRBJ2-4; 7 bases line up with TRBD1. V lost 2 bases and J lost 0; bases outside the gene matches: 17. The CDR3 loop spans 20 amino acids. CDR1 SGHRS and CDR2 YFSETQ come from the germline V gene. The CDR3 DNA reads TGCGCCAGCAGCTTACCCACGGGACAGCCATCAGAACTAGCCAAAAACATTCAGTACTTC. Its protein product is CASSLPTGQPSELAKNIQYF.

The sample holds a few counts of this clone. The chain is built from TRBV7-9 and TRBJ2-2; possible D gene TRBD1, 6 bases. This CDR3 region has 13 residues. The germline V and J ends were trimmed by 6 bases and 5 bases, with 10 bases remaining between them. Germline loops: CDR1 SEHNR, CDR2 FQNEAQ (reference sequence). CDR3 sequence (DNA): TGTGCCAGCAGACTCGGACAGACCGGGGAGCTGTTTTTT. It encodes CASRLGQTGELFF.

This chain connects TRBV7-2 to TRBJ2-7, with TRBD2 as a possible D gene (5 bases). Deletions cut 3 bases from V and 3 bases from J, with 12 bases between. This CDR3 is 14 amino acids long. CDR1 and CDR2 (germline): SGHTA, FQGNSA. CDR3 nucleotides: TGTGCCAGCAGCTTGAGGGAGCGGATCTACGAGCAGTACTTC. Protein: CASSLRERIYEQYF.

This chain uses TRBV5-1 with TRBJ1-1; no definite D call. V lost 0 bases, J lost 4 bases, and 13 bases lay in between. The CDR3 has 15 residues. The germline CDR1 and CDR2 sequences are SGHRS and YFSETQ. The CDR3 DNA sequence: TGCGCCAGCAGCTTGGATACCGGAGGGATCACTGAAGCTTTCTTT. It specifies CASSLDTGGITEAFF.

V usage is TRBV5-1 and J usage is TRBJ2-5, with 7 bases fitting TRBD1. This CDR3 contains 16 residues. With V trimmed by 4 bases and J by 1 base, 10 bases remained unmatched. CDR1 and CDR2 (germline): SGHRS, YFSETQ. The CDR3 here is CASSPNGQAIQETQYF. As DNA, the CDR3 is TGCGCCAGCAGCCCCAATGGACAGGCTATCCAAGAGACCCAGTACTTC.

This chain links TRBV15 with TRBJ2-2; 7 nucleotides agree with TRBD2. The V segment lost 0 bases and the J segment 3 bases; nucleotides outside the gene matches: 10. The CDR3 length is 18 residues. Germline loops: CDR1 LNHNV, CDR2 YYDKDF (reference sequence). The CDR3 loop reads CATSRDLTAGAYTGELFF. The DNA of the CDR3 is TGTGCCACCAGCAGAGATCTCACGGCGGGAGCGTACACCGGGGAGCTGTTTTTT.

Comments on this clone: The same CDR3 can be traced to other DNA sequences in this sample. The rearrangement uses TRBV9 and TRBJ2-5; no definite D call. Trimming removed 0 bases from V and 3 bases from J, with 6 bases in between. Germline loops: CDR1 SGDLS, CDR2 YYNGEE. CDR3 length: 13 residues. CDR3 amino acids: CASSVGTEETQYF. DNA for the CDR3: TGTGCCAGCAGCGTAGGAACAGAAGAGACCCAGTACTTC.

This chain links TRBV7-9 with TRBJ2-7; D possibly corresponds to TRBD1 (5 bases). Deletions cut 4 bases from V and 0 bases from J, with 19 bases between. Germline V gives CDR1 SEHNR, CDR2 FQNEAQ (reference sequence). The CDR3 is made up of 17 amino acids. The CDR3 loop reads CASSSNDWQGGSYEQYF. The CDR3 DNA sequence: TGTGCCAGCAGCTCAAATGATTGGCAGGGCGGCTCCTACGAGCAGTACTTC.

Note on this clone: Other DNA sequences in the sample encode the same CDR3. The chain has TRBV5-1 and TRBJ2-3; the match to TRBD1 covers 8 bases. This CDR3 has 15 amino acids. V trimming: 0 bases; J trimming: 1 base; junction bases outside the gene matches: 1. Germline V gene lookup returns CDR1 SGHRS and CDR2 YFSETQ. The CDR3 nucleotides are TGCGCCAGCAGCTTGGCGGGACAGGGCACAGATACGCAGTATTTT. Protein: CASSLAGQGTDTQYF.

The chain carries TRBV7-3 and TRBJ1-2, with 8 bases lining up with TRBD1. The CDR3 has 15 residues. Germline CDR1 is SGHTA and CDR2 is FQGTGA. Losses at the gene ends were 2 bases for V and 4 bases for J; bases not matched to a gene: 6. CDR3 bases: TGTGCCAGCAGCTTATCAGGGGGCGCGGGCTATGGCTACACCTTC. Protein: CASSLSGGAGYGYTF.

The chain links TRBV10-3 to TRBJ1-2, with 7 bases fitting TRBD1. Germline CDR1 ENHRY, CDR2 SYGVKD. The V segment lost 8 bases and the J segment 5 bases; nucleotides outside the gene matches: 5. The CDR3 loop spans 12 amino acids. CDR3 DNA: TGTGCCATCCGTACAGGGGAGTATGGCTACACCTTC. This sequence encodes CAIRTGEYGYTF.

This clone was recorded only once. This chain links TRBV4-1 with TRBJ2-6; 7 positions agree with TRBD1. There are 15 residues in the CDR3. Germline loops: CDR1 MGHRA, CDR2 YSYEKL. The V gene end was trimmed by 6 bases and the J gene end by 2 bases; junction bases not matched to a gene: 4. The CDR3 is CASRAGGTGANVLTF. The CDR3 DNA sequence: TGCGCCAGCAGGGCAGGGGGTACTGGGGCCAACGTCCTGACTTTC.

This clone was found once. The gene calls are TRBV6-1 and TRBJ2-1, with D unclear. Germline V lookup: CDR1 MNHNS, CDR2 SASEGT. The CDR3 runs to 14 residues. The V gene lost 4 bases and the J gene lost 1 base, with 8 bases spanning the gap. The CDR3 sequence: CASSVSRSYNEQFF. CDR3 DNA: TGTGCCAGCAGTGTGTCTAGATCCTACAATGAGCAGTTCTTC.

The gene calls are TRBV18 and TRBJ1-2; the match to TRBD1 covers 7 bases. The V segment lost 3 bases and the J segment 8 bases; nucleotides outside the gene matches: 12. CDR1 and CDR2 from the germline V gene are KGHSH and LQKENI. The CDR3 totals 15 residues. CDR3 in DNA: TGTGCCAGCTCACCGACCGATTCCGGGACAGCCGGCTACACCTTC. It translates to CASSPTDSGTAGYTF.

The chain links TRBV14 to TRBJ2-2; D is uncertain. The V gene lost 1 base and the J gene lost 4 bases, with 4 bases spanning the gap. The CDR3 covers 13 residues. Germline assignment: CDR1 SGHDN and CDR2 FVKESK. The CDR3, as DNA: TGTGCCAGCAGCCAAGCTATCACCGGGGAGCTGTTTTTT. It encodes CASSQAITGELFF.

The sample holds one count of this clone. This rearrangement joins TRBV19 to TRBJ2-1; 11 bases are shared with TRBD2. Germline CDR1 and CDR2: LNHDA and SQIVND (reference sequence). The CDR3 covers 17 residues. The J segment lost 3 bases and the V segment lost 5 bases, leaving 9 bases of the junction unmatched. The DNA of the CDR3 is TGTGCCAGTAGTCTTTCATTAGCGGGAGGGCACTACAATGAGCAGTTCTTC. This encodes CASSLSLAGGHYNEQFF.

This chain joins TRBV2 and TRBJ2-3; 10 bases are shared with TRBD2. Germline V gene data show CDR1 as SNHLY and CDR2 as FYNNEI. The CDR3 runs to 17 residues. V shed 3 bases and J 3 bases; nucleotides not matched to a gene: 9. Here the CDR3 DNA reads TGTGCCAGCAGTGACCCCTTAGCGGGGGGATTAACAGATACGCAGTATTTT. Protein: CASSDPLAGGLTDTQYF.

V and J are TRBV6-5 and TRBJ2-5; perhaps TRBD2 as D (6 bases). Looked up from germline, CDR1 is MNHEY and CDR2 is SVGAGI. V was trimmed by 2 bases and J by 5 bases, leaving 9 bases between them. The CDR3 runs 13 residues. The CDR3 region is CASSYPGVETQYF. The CDR3 region has the DNA TGTGCCAGCAGTTACCCGGGAGTCGAGACCCAGTACTTC.

The rearrangement joins TRBV5-3 to TRBJ1-4; D perhaps matches TRBD1 (6 bases). TRBV5-3 falls under the ORF class, with uncertain function. The CDR3 length is 20 residues. V lost 4 bases and J 8 bases, leaving 33 bases between the germline ends. CDR3 DNA: TGTGCCAGAAGCCCGTACGCAAGGGGGGGCGAGCCTTGGGGTGGAGAAAAACTGTTTTTT. It codes for CARSPYARGGEPWGGEKLFF.

The sample holds a few counts of this clone. The genes are TRBV7-2 and TRBJ2-2; 8 nucleotides agree with TRBD1. V was pared by 5 bases and J by 7 bases, with 9 bases of the junction left unmatched. CDR3 length equals 15 residues. Germline V CDR1 and CDR2: SGHTA, FQGNSA. Here the CDR3 DNA reads TGTGCCAGCAGCGAAAAGACAGGGGACGGCGGGGAGCTGTTTTTT. Protein product: CASSEKTGDGGELFF.

The rearrangement uses TRBV18 and TRBJ2-2; 8 nucleotides align to TRBD1. Unmatched junction bases numbered 8, after V lost 6 bases and J lost 8 bases. The CDR3 is 14 amino acids. Looked up from germline, CDR1 is KGHSH and CDR2 is LQKENI. In DNA, the CDR3 is TGTGCCAGCTCCCCCGACAGGGGATCAGGGGAGCTGTTTTTT. Its translation: CASSPDRGSGELFF.

The V call is TRBV28, the J call TRBJ1-1; a possible D gene is TRBD1 (5 bases). This CDR3 comprises 12 residues. CDR1 MDHEN and CDR2 SYDVKM come from the germline V gene. Trimming removed 8 bases from V and 7 bases from J, with 14 bases in between. CDR3 in amino acids: CASGGGTGEAFF. In DNA, the CDR3 is TGTGCCAGCGGGGGGGGAACTGGTGAAGCTTTCTTT.

This clone came up a few times. The chain links TRBV7-9 to TRBJ2-1, with TRBD1 identical over 7 bases. The trim removed 4 bases at V and 7 bases at J, leaving 7 bases unmatched. The CDR3 length is 14 residues. Germline V gives CDR1 SEHNR, CDR2 FQNEAQ (reference sequence). In nucleotides, the CDR3 is TGTGCCAGCAGCTCATCAAGGGGGCTTAATGAGCAGTTCTTC. This gives the protein CASSSSRGLNEQFF.

About this clone: The same CDR3 can be traced to other DNA sequences in this sample. V is TRBV10-3 and J is TRBJ2-5, with D possibly TRBD1 on 6 matching bases. The CDR3 is 14 amino acids. Germline CDR1 ENHRY, CDR2 SYGVKD. The V end was cut by 0 bases, the J end by 1 base, with 6 bases between. The CDR3 loop is CAISESTGQETQYF. CDR3 in DNA: TGTGCCATCAGTGAGTCGACAGGCCAAGAGACCCAGTACTTC.

Concerning this clone: Other DNA sequences in the same sample also yield this CDR3. This rearrangement joins TRBV15 to TRBJ1-5; no reliable D call. Germline V CDR1 and CDR2: LNHNV, YYDKDF (reference sequence). Deletions cut 5 bases from V and 5 bases from J, with 10 bases between. This CDR3 has 13 residues. This CDR3 reads CATSVRKDQPQHF. The DNA for the CDR3 is TGTGCCACCAGCGTCAGGAAAGATCAGCCCCAGCATTTT.

The chain employs TRBV7-2 and TRBJ2-5, with TRBD1 matching over 7 bases. This CDR3 spans 14 amino acids. The ends lost 5 bases at V and 2 bases at J; junction bases unmatched: 5. Germline V CDR1 and CDR2: SGHTA, FQGNSA. The CDR3 region has the DNA TGTGCCAGCAGCCTCCCGACAGGGCAAGAGACCCAGTACTTC. This codes for CASSLPTGQETQYF.

This clone was seen a handful of times. The chain couples TRBV20-1 to TRBJ1-1; 7 bases map to TRBD1. V lost 5 bases, J lost 7 bases, and 4 bases stayed unmatched. Germline loops: CDR1 DFQATT, CDR2 SNEGSKA (reference sequence). The CDR3 is made up of 11 amino acids. CDR3 in DNA: TGCAGTGCTTTCCGACAGGGTGAAGCTTTCTTT. Encoded protein: CSAFRQGEAFF.

The rearrangement joins TRBV30 to TRBJ2-3; a weak D match, TRBD2 (6 bases). CDR3 length: 13 amino acids. Trimming removed 1 base at V and 4 bases at J, with 9 bases between. CDR1 and CDR2 (germline): GTSNPN, SVGIG (reference sequence). CDR3 residues: CAWSASDADTQYF. As DNA, the CDR3 is TGTGCCTGGAGTGCTAGCGACGCAGATACGCAGTATTTT.

This clone was recorded only once. The chain carries TRBV13 and TRBJ2-7, with 8 bases matching TRBD2. Germline CDR1 PRHDT, CDR2 FYEKMQ (reference sequence). The trim removed 7 bases at V and 7 bases at J, leaving 15 bases unmatched. The CDR3 runs 15 residues. The CDR3 DNA follows: TGTGCCAGCAACCGGGGGGGCCGGATTCTTGGTGAGCAGTACTTC. This codes for CASNRGGRILGEQYF.

V usage is TRBV27 and J usage is TRBJ2-7, with D possibly being TRBD2 (5 bases). The CDR3 covers 13 residues. Germline CDR1 is MNHEY and CDR2 is SMNVEV (reference sequence). V lost 10 bases, J lost 6 bases, and 19 bases lay in between. CDR3: CATPAEEKSEQYF. The CDR3 region has the DNA TGTGCCACCCCGGCGGAGGAGAAGTCCGAGCAGTACTTC.